This T cell receptor beta chain appears in the sequencing data of a study of blood T cell repertoires in COVID-19. At the level of the study: Acute-phase and convalescent COVID-19 samples originated in the United States, Italy and Spain.

Followed over time, Seattle patients had been enrolled while infection was active. TCRdb's copy holds only in-frame clones and misses some; the assay was immunoSEQ multiplex PCR. Of 87,000 or so clones in the sample, about 85% were seen once. This clone occurred once. CDR3 length: 13 amino acids. V shed 2 bases and J shed 6 bases, with 11 bases lying between them. The germline CDR1 and CDR2 sequences are MGHDK and SYGVNS. The receptor was isolated from a woman of 80 years or more with COVID-19, enrolled during active disease. The J gene is TRBJ2-7, the V gene TRBV25-1, with TRBD2 as a possible D gene (5 bases). Material for sequencing was peripheral blood. The CDR3 is CASSEPPTSEQYF. CDR3 DNA sequence: TGTGCCAGCAGTGAACCGCCCACTAGCGAGCAGTACTTC.